This TCR beta chain was profiled in a study of blood T cells in healthy people across ages. CDR1 is SEHNR, CDR2 FQNEAQ, per germline (reference sequence). Unmatched junction bases numbered 14, after V lost 4 bases and J lost 6 bases. This CDR3 has 17 residues. Combining a sample-barcoded 5' primer with a J-beta primer mix, a second PCR ran for 7 to 11 cycles. TCRdb re-called the 5' RACE reads through MiXCR, storing one row per CDR3 protein. The table has 800,000 to 1,000,000 distinct CDR3 sequences, about 48% seen once. Overall study results and limits: Strong correlation linked observed beta diversity and percent naive T cells.

In its sample, this clonotype was seen a few times. Its antigen is still unknown. The rearrangement uses TRBV7-9 and TRBJ2-1; 8 nucleotides match TRBD2. Sequencing was carried out using blood. The receptor's source is a man aged 30-40 years in good health. The CDR3 nucleotides are TGTGCCAGCAGCTGGACGGGGGGGAGCTCGTTCTCCAATGAGCAGTTCTTC. This gives the protein CASSWTGGSSFSNEQFF.